This record concerns one TCR beta chain sequence. The target antigen is unknown. Assay used: immunoSEQ multiplex PCR; TCRdb lists only in-frame clones, some missing. The data hold about 130,000 clones, with over 90% observed a single time. This entry is derived from a study of T cell responses to AZD1222 COVID-19 vaccine. Germline loops: CDR1 SEHNR, CDR2 FQNEAQ (reference sequence). The germline V and J ends were trimmed by 3 bases and 6 bases, with 12 bases remaining between them. The CDR3 runs 14 residues. The study's findings and limits: Spike-specific TCR breadth rose after two AZD1222 doses, and depth rose as well. The donor cohort was predominantly white British with a female majority, and clonal diversity may have been underestimated.

Sequencing used peripheral blood, obtained on day 0 of AZD1222 vaccination. The source of this sequence is an adult in good health. The chain has TRBV7-9 and TRBJ2-1, with D maybe TRBD1 (6 bases). The chain's CDR3 is CASSLGTLVNEQFF. In DNA, the CDR3 is TGTGCCAGCAGCTTGGGGACATTGGTCAATGAGCAGTTCTTC.